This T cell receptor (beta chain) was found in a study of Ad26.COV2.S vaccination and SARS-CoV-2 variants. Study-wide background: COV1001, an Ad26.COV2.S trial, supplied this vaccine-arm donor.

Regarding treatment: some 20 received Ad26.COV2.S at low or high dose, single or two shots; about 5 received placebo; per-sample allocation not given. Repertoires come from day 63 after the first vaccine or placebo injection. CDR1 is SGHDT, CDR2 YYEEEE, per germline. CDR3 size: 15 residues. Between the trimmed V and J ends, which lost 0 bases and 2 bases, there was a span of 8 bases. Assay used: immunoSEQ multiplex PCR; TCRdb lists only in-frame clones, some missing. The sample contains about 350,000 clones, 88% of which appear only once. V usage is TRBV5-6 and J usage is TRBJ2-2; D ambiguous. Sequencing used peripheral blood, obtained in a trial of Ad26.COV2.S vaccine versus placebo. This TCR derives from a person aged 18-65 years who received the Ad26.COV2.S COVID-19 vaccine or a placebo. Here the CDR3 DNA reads TGTGCCAGCAGCTTGGGCCCGATAAACACCGGGGAGCTGTTTTTT. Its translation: CASSLGPINTGELFF.